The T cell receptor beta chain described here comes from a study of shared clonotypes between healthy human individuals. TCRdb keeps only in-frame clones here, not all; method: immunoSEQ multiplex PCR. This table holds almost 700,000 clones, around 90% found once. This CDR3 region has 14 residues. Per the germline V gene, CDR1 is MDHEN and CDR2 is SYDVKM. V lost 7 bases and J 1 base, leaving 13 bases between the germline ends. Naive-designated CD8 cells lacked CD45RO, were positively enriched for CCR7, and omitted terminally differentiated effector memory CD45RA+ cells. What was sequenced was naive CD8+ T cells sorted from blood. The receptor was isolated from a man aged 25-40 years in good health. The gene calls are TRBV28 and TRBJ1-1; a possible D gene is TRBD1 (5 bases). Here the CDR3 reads CASMSRGTNTEAFF. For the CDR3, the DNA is TGTGCCAGCATGAGTAGAGGGACGAACACTGAAGCTTTCTTT. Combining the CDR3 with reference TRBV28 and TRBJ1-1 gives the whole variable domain DVKVTQSSRYLVKRTGEKVFLECVQDMDHENMFWYRQDPGLGLRLIYFSYDVKMKEKGDIPEGYSVSREKKERFSLILESASTNQTSMYLCASMSRGTNTEAFFGQGTRLTVV.